The 24 T cell receptor beta chains below come from one sample, sequenced in a study of vaccination and CD4 T cells after COVID-19. Treatment specified: approximately nine-day PBMC culture with coronavirus spike peptide pools or control peptides (ViraFEST assay). During the years 2011-2018, before the COVID-19 pandemic, the unexposed donor's CD4+ T cells were collected. Their specific antigens are unknown. Sequenced with the Oncomine TCR Beta short-read assay was DNA taken from cultured CD4+ T cells. In TCRdb, the PCR reads were re-called with MiXCR into one record per CDR3 protein. This table has around 5,000 distinct CDR3 sequences, approximately 42% appearing once. The specimen was CD4+ T cells from blood, cultured in vitro. These receptors were obtained from a human donor in good health.

The V gene is TRBV7-9, the J gene TRBJ1-2; D ambiguous. V was trimmed by 4 bases and J by 1 base, leaving 7 bases between them. The CDR3 totals 13 residues. Germline CDR1 SEHNR, CDR2 FQNEAQ (reference sequence). CDR3 in DNA: TGTGCCAGCAGCTCGGGAGATAACTATGGCTACACCTTC. This codes for CASSSGDNYGYTF.

The chain joins TRBV28 to TRBJ2-2; 9 bases are shared with TRBD1. Germline-derived CDR1 and CDR2 are MDHEN and SYDVKM. V lost 6 bases, J lost 6 bases, and 11 bases stayed unmatched. The CDR3 contains 16 residues. The CDR3 DNA sequence: TGTGCCAGCAGCCGAACCCTCGGGACAGGGCCCGGGGAGCTGTTTTTT. Translated: CASSRTLGTGPGELFF.

The chain is built from TRBV6-1 and TRBJ1-6; TRBD1 matches 9 bases. The V gene's germline CDR1 is MNHNS and CDR2 SASEGT. The V and J ends lost 6 bases and 10 bases, in that order; junction bases with no gene match: 10. This CDR3 has 15 amino acids. The CDR3 loop is CASRTPGQGRSPLHF. The CDR3 DNA is TGTGCCAGCAGAACTCCGGGACAGGGCAGATCACCCCTCCACTTT.

The genes are TRBV27 and TRBJ2-2; a possible D gene is TRBD1 (7 bases). Trimming took off 6 bases at V and 5 bases at J, with 16 bases between the two ends. The CDR3 loop spans 15 amino acids. The V gene's germline CDR1 is MNHEY and CDR2 SMNVEV (reference sequence). The CDR3: CASRIATGRTGELFF. The CDR3 region has the DNA TGTGCCAGCAGAATCGCGACAGGGAGGACCGGGGAGCTGTTTTTT.

The J gene is TRBJ1-1, the V gene TRBV6-5, with D possibly being TRBD1 (5 bases). The CDR3 is made up of 14 amino acids. V was cut by 2 bases and J by 6 bases, with 13 bases left in between. Looked up from germline, CDR1 is MNHEY and CDR2 is SVGAGI. Written as DNA, the CDR3 is TGTGCCAGCAGTTACGAGGGGTCGGTGGCTGAAGCTTTCTTT. Amino acids: CASSYEGSVAEAFF.

This clonotype was detected a few times. In DNA form, the CDR3 reads TGTGCCAGTATGCCTAGCGGCCAAGAGACCCAGTACTTC. Its translation is CASMPSGQETQYF. This chain links TRBV19 with TRBJ2-5, with 7 bases lining up with TRBD2. The CDR3 is made up of 13 amino acids. The J segment lost 1 base and the V segment lost 7 bases, leaving 3 bases of the junction unmatched. Germline-derived CDR1 and CDR2 are LNHDA and SQIVND (reference sequence).

This clonotype showed up just a few times. The chain uses TRBV6-1 and TRBJ1-5; D ambiguous. Germline lookup yields CDR1 MNHNS and CDR2 SASEGT. The V gene lost 7 bases and the J gene lost 2 bases, with 6 bases spanning the gap. CDR3 length equals 12 residues. The CDR3 DNA reads as TGTGCCAGCATGTCGGGCAATCAGCCCCAGCATTTT. Protein product: CASMSGNQPQHF.

The CDR3 sequence is CASSLTGGQEKLFF. CDR3 bases: TGTGCCAGCAGTCTGACAGGGGGACAGGAAAAACTGTTTTTT. This chain connects TRBV6-1 to TRBJ1-4; 9 nucleotides agree with TRBD1. The germline gives CDR1 MNHNS, CDR2 SASEGT. This CDR3 has 14 amino acids. With 5 bases clipped from V and 8 bases from J, the junction kept 6 bases outside the gene matches.

The rearrangement links TRBV6-5 to TRBJ2-3; D is ambiguous. CDR1 MNHEY and CDR2 SVGAGI come from the germline V gene. The CDR3 runs 18 residues. Trimming cost V 0 bases and J 6 bases, with 22 bases left between them. The CDR3, as DNA: TGTGCCAGCAGTTACTCGAATCGGCTAATCCCCGGGTCGGATACGCAGTATTTT. Its translation: CASSYSNRLIPGSDTQYF.

Here the CDR3 reads CAWSVYVGVGTEAFF. For the CDR3, the DNA is TGTGCCTGGAGTGTGTACGTAGGGGTGGGCACTGAAGCTTTCTTT. V is TRBV30 and J is TRBJ1-1; tentatively, D is TRBD1 (5 bases). This CDR3 is 15 amino acids long. Germline V gives CDR1 GTSNPN, CDR2 SVGIG (reference sequence). V was shortened by 0 bases and J by 4 bases, with 15 bases between the two germline ends.

This clonotype was found a few times. The chain joins TRBV2 to TRBJ2-3, with 9 bases identical to TRBD2. CDR1 is SNHLY and CDR2 is FYNNEI in the germline V gene. This CDR3 region has 15 residues. V gave up 8 bases and J gave up 6 bases; unmatched junction bases: 12. This CDR3 reads CASGVQGTSFDTQYF. CDR3 nucleotide sequence: TGTGCCAGCGGGGTCCAGGGGACTAGCTTTGATACGCAGTATTTT.

This clonotype is labeled medium-sized. The chain combines TRBV19 with TRBJ1-1; a possible D gene is TRBD1 (6 bases). The CDR3 is 12 residues long. Trimming shortened V by 7 bases and J by 5 bases, and 11 bases separated the two germline ends. CDR1 is LNHDA and CDR2 is SQIVND in the germline V gene (reference sequence). CDR3 sequence (DNA): TGTGCCAGTACCCTAGGGGGAACTGAAGCTTTCTTT. It yields the protein CASTLGGTEAFF.

V and J are TRBV6-2 or TRBV6-3 and TRBJ1-2; 8 nucleotides agree with TRBD1. The germline CDR1 and CDR2 sequences are MNHEY and SVGEGT. This CDR3 has 17 residues. The junction had 17 bases not matched to a gene; V was cut back by 4 bases and J by 7 bases. The CDR3 region is CASSSRARGQGASGYTF. CDR3 DNA sequence: TGTGCCAGCAGTTCACGGGCACGAGGACAGGGCGCCTCTGGCTACACCTTC.

The sample holds a few counts of this clonotype. This rearrangement joins TRBV2 to TRBJ2-5; 7 bases agree with TRBD1. Losses at the gene ends were 6 bases for V and 2 bases for J; bases not matched to a gene: 12. Germline V gene lookup returns CDR1 SNHLY and CDR2 FYNNEI. The CDR3 has 16 residues. CDR3 residues: CASRVSGTDLQETQYF. The CDR3 nucleotides are TGTGCCAGCAGAGTCTCCGGGACAGATCTACAAGAGACCCAGTACTTC. Supplemented by reference TRBV2 and TRBJ2-5, the full variable domain reads EPEVTQTPSHQVTQMGQEVILRCVPISNHLYFYWYRQILGQKVEFLVSFYNNEISEKSEIFDDQFSVERPDGSNFTLKIRSTKLEDSAMYFCASRVSGTDLQETQYFGPGTRLLVL.

This clonotype appeared a few times. V usage is TRBV20-1 and J usage is TRBJ1-5, with D possibly being TRBD1 (5 bases). Trimming stripped 6 bases from V and 4 bases from J, with 13 bases between. The germline V gene encodes CDR1 DFQATT and CDR2 SNEGSKA (reference sequence). The CDR3 runs 13 residues. CDR3 loop: CSAVGRLNQPQHF. The CDR3 nucleotides read TGCAGTGCCGTGGGGCGGCTAAATCAGCCCCAGCATTTT.

There are a few counts of this clonotype. The V call is TRBV15, the J call TRBJ2-6; possible D gene TRBD2, 7 bases. From germline, CDR1 is LNHNV and CDR2 YYDKDF (reference sequence). Trimming cost V 9 bases and J 3 bases, with 21 bases left between them. The CDR3 spans 17 residues. The CDR3 reads CATERGRGGSGANVLTF. DNA for the CDR3: TGTGCCACGGAGCGGGGCAGGGGAGGTAGTGGGGCCAACGTCCTGACTTTC.

This chain connects TRBV19 to TRBJ1-5; D is undetermined. CDR3 length equals 14 residues. CDR1 and CDR2 (germline): LNHDA, SQIVND (reference sequence). V lost 7 bases and J 2 bases, leaving 12 bases between the germline ends. The CDR3 coding sequence is TGTGCCAGTACGAAGGGCTGGGGCAATCAGCCCCAGCATTTT. It encodes CASTKGWGNQPQHF. Complete variable domain (other parts from reference TRBV19 and TRBJ1-5): DGGITQSPKYLFRKEGQNVTLSCEQNLNHDAMYWYRQDPGQGLRLIYYSQIVNDFQKGDIAEGYSVSREKKESFPLTVTSAQKNPTAFYLCASTKGWGNQPQHFGDGTRLSIL.

This clonotype has only a few counts. The rearrangement links TRBV20-1 to TRBJ1-5, with D hard to call. The CDR3 contains 15 residues. Looked up from germline, CDR1 is DFQATT and CDR2 is SNEGSKA (reference sequence). Trimming pared 6 bases from V and 0 bases from J, leaving 15 bases between. DNA for the CDR3: TGCAGTGCCGCCTACTCCACAAATAGCAATCAGCCCCAGCATTTT. Its translation: CSAAYSTNSNQPQHF.

V and J are TRBV28 and TRBJ2-3; 13 bases are shared with TRBD2. The CDR3 sequence is 18 residues long. Germline V CDR1 and CDR2: MDHEN, SYDVKM. J was trimmed by 4 bases and V by 6 bases; bases with no gene match: 13. CDR3 region: CASSRSGTSGEWSDTQYF. As DNA, the CDR3 is TGTGCCAGCAGCAGATCCGGGACTAGCGGGGAGTGGTCAGATACGCAGTATTTT.

The rearrangement links TRBV23-1 to TRBJ1-1, with 7 bases lining up with TRBD1. TRBV23-1 is an ORF, with its function uncertain. The CDR3 totals 12 residues. V was clipped by 5 bases and J by 11 bases; unmatched bases: 8. Here the CDR3 DNA reads TGCGCCAGCAGTAGTTGGGGACAGAGTGCTTTCTTT. Amino acid sequence: CASSSWGQSAFF.

The V gene is TRBV21-1, the J gene TRBJ1-2; no check of the table's D call, TRBD1, against the DNA was made. TRBV21-1 is termed a pseudogene. The CDR3 runs to 15 residues. Here the CDR3 reads CASSKETGDNYGYTF. CDR3 nucleotide sequence: TGTGCCAGCAGCAAAGAGACAGGGGATAACTATGGCTACACCTTC.

This clonotype has only a few counts. V gene TRBV6-1 combines with J gene TRBJ1-6, with D tentatively TRBD1 (6 bases). CDR1 is MNHNS and CDR2 is SASEGT in the germline V gene. CDR3 length: 14 amino acids. The germline V and J ends were trimmed by 10 bases and 6 bases, with 16 bases remaining between them. The CDR3 protein is CATQAGALNSPLHF. CDR3 bases: TGTGCCACACAGGCAGGGGCGCTTAATTCACCCCTCCACTTT.

The CDR3 region is CSASSGGLNIQYF. For the CDR3, the DNA is TGCAGTGCATCAAGCGGGGGGTTAAACATTCAGTACTTC. This chain connects TRBV20-1 to TRBJ2-4; 9 nucleotides line up with TRBD2. CDR1 DFQATT and CDR2 SNEGSKA come from the germline V gene (reference sequence). The CDR3 contains 13 residues. With 6 bases clipped from V and 6 bases from J, the junction kept 6 bases outside the gene matches.

This clonotype has just a few counts. The rearrangement links TRBV5-8 to TRBJ2-5; TRBD1 aligns across 8 bases. The CDR3 covers 16 residues. CDR1 and CDR2 (germline): SGHTS, YDEGEE. The V and J ends lost 0 bases and 0 bases, in that order; junction bases with no gene match: 4. In DNA form, the CDR3 reads TGTGCCAGCAGCTTGGCCAGGGGGCACTACCAAGAGACCCAGTACTTC. Its protein product is CASSLARGHYQETQYF.